This TCR beta chain emerged from a study of control samples from healthy donors and cancer patients. This table comes from immunoSEQ multiplex PCR, and its TCRdb copy is limited to in-frame clones, with some not included. The repertoire holds 150,000 to 180,000 clones, just under 95% seen once, with approximately 6.1% in the top ten. The sequenced material came from blood. The TCR was taken from a man aged 35-49 years in good health.

This chain's CDR3 is CASSYGTVGGYTF. Written as DNA, the CDR3 is TGTGCCAGCAGTTACGGGACAGTTGGCGGCTACACCTTC. This sequence joins TRBV6-5 and TRBJ1-2; 7 nucleotides match TRBD1. Germline V gene data show CDR1 as MNHEY and CDR2 as SVGAGI. The V segment lost 2 bases and the J segment 8 bases; nucleotides outside the gene matches: 5. This CDR3 contains 13 residues.